This TCR beta chain was observed in a study of T cells in Graves' hyperthyroidism and ophthalmopathy. The patients, who ranged from 18 to 65 in age, presented with newly diagnosed hyperthyroidism lasting under 2 months. Diagnosis relied on clinical symptoms, serum thyroxine and TRAb, thyroid ultrasound and orbital computed tomography. Using around 10 ml of fresh peripheral blood, PBMCs were prepared. CDR1 is MNHEY, CDR2 SVGAGI, per germline. The ends lost 7 bases at V and 4 bases at J; junction bases unmatched: 9. This CDR3 comprises 15 residues. The TCR beta CDR3 regions underwent amplification using RNA transcripts as the source. Carried out on the TCR CDR3, a first-round RT-PCR used the HTBI primer set. A single record per CDR3 protein comes from TCRdb applying MiXCR to the multiplex PCR reads. The top ten clones hold around 17% of a sample with under 750,000 distinct CDR3 sequences, approximately 19% of them seen once.

The receptor comes from a woman aged 45-59 years with Graves' hyperthyroidism that later progressed to Graves' ophthalmopathy. The gene calls are TRBV6-5 and TRBJ1-3, with 8 bases aligning to TRBD1. The sequenced sample was blood. In DNA, the CDR3 is TGTGCCAGCAAGATAGGGACAGGAAAAGGAAACACCATATATTTT. It yields the protein CASKIGTGKGNTIYF.